One sample yielded the 26 T cell receptor beta chains listed below, sequenced in a study of Tregs in tolerant kidney transplant recipients. Produced via immunoSEQ multiplex PCR; TCRdb's table is partial and in-frame only. This sample's table reports tens of thousands of clones. Sequencing used CD8+ T cells from blood, obtained before the transplant. These receptors came from a human donor who received a combined kidney and bone marrow transplant.

A remark on this clone: The CDR3 end lies 3 residues beyond the end of the read and is filled in from the germline J gene. V and J are TRBV7-9 and TRBJ2-1; D gene ambiguous. CDR1 is SEHNR and CDR2 is FQNEAQ in the germline V gene (reference sequence). V lost 5 bases and J 7 bases, leaving 18 bases between the germline ends. This CDR3 is built from 15 residues. CDR3 DNA (partial): TGTGCCAGCAGCCCCCGAGAGGCCCCCATTAATGAG. Translating gives CASSPREAPINE. In full, the CDR3 is CASSPREAPINEQFF.

A word on this clone: The CDR3 end falls 3 residues outside the read, so it is completed with the germline J gene. The chain carries TRBV5-4 and TRBJ2-1; D is undetermined. The CDR3 contains 13 residues. V dropped 1 base and J dropped 6 bases, with 8 bases sitting between them. The V gene's germline CDR1 is SGHNT and CDR2 YYREEE (reference sequence). The sequenced CDR3 bases are TGTGCCAGCAGCTTGCATGCAGGCAATGAG. This codes for CASSLHAGNE. The entire CDR3 protein reads CASSLHAGNEQFF.

Comment on this clone: The read ends 3 residues shy of where the CDR3 ends; the end is completed using the germline J gene. This chain links TRBV19 with TRBJ1-1, with a possible D match to TRBD1 (5 bases). V lost 3 bases, J lost 3 bases, and 8 bases lay in between. Per the germline V gene, CDR1 is LNHDA and CDR2 is SQIVND (reference sequence). CDR3 length equals 13 residues. Incomplete CDR3 DNA: TGTGCCAGTAGTATGGGAGGGGACACTGAA. It yields the protein CASSMGGDTE. The entire CDR3 sequence reads CASSMGGDTEAFF.

In regard to this clone: The CDR3 is cut off 3 residues early in the read; its end comes from the germline J gene. The V gene is TRBV5-1, the J gene TRBJ2-1, with 8 bases matching TRBD2. V lost 4 bases, J lost 2 bases, and 8 bases stayed unmatched. CDR1 and CDR2 (germline): SGHRS, YFSETQ. This CDR3 contains 16 residues. CDR3 DNA, as far as it was read: TGCGCCAGCAGCCCGACCGGGACTAGTCCCTACAATGAG. Translating gives CASSPTGTSPYNE. The whole CDR3 protein is CASSPTGTSPYNEQFF.

A remark on this clone: The read comes to an end 3 residues before the CDR3 does, leaving the germline J gene to fill in the end. The chain uses TRBV30 and TRBJ1-1; a possible D gene is TRBD1 (5 bases). Trimming left V 2 bases short and J 5 bases short, with 15 bases between. The CDR3 covers 14 residues. Germline V gene data show CDR1 as GTSNPN and CDR2 as SVGIG (reference sequence). The part of the CDR3 DNA that was read is TGTGCCTGGAGTAGGAGGACAAGGGATACTGAA. Translating it yields CAWSRRTRDTE. The entire CDR3 protein reads CAWSRRTRDTEAFF. The whole variable domain, filled in from reference TRBV30 and TRBJ1-1, reads SQTIHQWPATLVQPVGSPLSLECTVEGTSNPNLYWYRQAAGRGLQLLFYSVGIGQISSEVPQNLSASRPQDRQFILSSKKLLLSDSGFYLCAWSRRTRDTEAFFGQGTRLTVV.

For this clone: The read ends 3 residues early relative to the CDR3; the germline J gene fills the gap. This chain joins TRBV20-1 and TRBJ2-7; D ambiguous. The germline V gene encodes CDR1 DFQATT and CDR2 SNEGSKA (reference sequence). With 3 bases removed from V and 2 bases from J, the gap between germline ends came to 14 bases. The CDR3 covers 14 residues. Incomplete CDR3 DNA: TGCAGTGCTAGTCTCGAAGCCTATCCCTACGAG. It specifies CSASLEAYPYE. The whole CDR3 region reads CSASLEAYPYEQYF.

Points on this clone: The sequence runs out 3 residues before the end of the CDR3; the remainder is reconstructed from the germline J gene. This chain links TRBV19 with TRBJ2-2, with TRBD1 as a possible D gene (5 bases). Germline V gene sequence: CDR1 LNHDA, CDR2 SQIVND (reference sequence). V dropped 3 bases and J dropped 6 bases, with 8 bases sitting between them. The CDR3 consists of 13 residues. The CDR3 DNA, read in part, is TGTGCCAGTAGTATTATAGGGGCCGGGGAG. It codes for CASSIIGAGE. The entire CDR3 is CASSIIGAGELFF.

A word on this clone: The CDR3 goes on 3 residues after the read ends, and that part is filled in from the germline J gene. This sequence joins TRBV2 and TRBJ2-1, with D possibly TRBD1 on 6 matching bases. This CDR3 has 15 amino acids. Germline assignment: CDR1 SNHLY and CDR2 FYNNEI. Trimming shortened V by 4 bases and J by 6 bases, and 16 bases separated the two germline ends. The CDR3 protein is CASSAPSGELNEQFF. CDR3 DNA, as far as it was read: TGTGCCAGCAGTGCCCCCTCAGGGGAACTCAATGAG. The full variable domain, in which reference TRBV2 and TRBJ2-1 provide the parts outside the CDR3, is EPEVTQTPSHQVTQMGQEVILRCVPISNHLYFYWYRQILGQKVEFLVSFYNNEISEKSEIFDDQFSVERPDGSNFTLKIRSTKLEDSAMYFCASSAPSGELNEQFFGPGTRLTVL.

Regarding this clone: The read is 3 residues too short to cover the CDR3 end, so that end is filled in from the germline J gene. The chain employs TRBV18 and TRBJ2-3; 12 nucleotides match TRBD2. Trimming cost V 2 bases and J 1 base; bases outside gene matches: 13. The CDR3 has 20 residues. Germline V lookup: CDR1 KGHSH, CDR2 LQKENI. CDR3 DNA (partial): TGTGCCAGCTCACCATTTCCGCTAGCGGGAGGGCCAAGCGGCACAGATACG. It specifies CASSPFPLAGGPSGTDT. In full, the CDR3 reads CASSPFPLAGGPSGTDTQYF. Full variable domain (remainder filled in from reference TRBV18 and TRBJ2-3): NAGVMQNPRHLVRRRGQEARLRCSPMKGHSHVYWYRQLPEEGLKFMVYLQKENIIDESGMPKERFSAEFPKEGPSILRIQQVVRGDSAAYFCASSPFPLAGGPSGTDTQYFGPGTRLTVL.

Concerning this clone: The CDR3 goes on 3 residues after the read ends, and that part is filled in from the germline J gene. The gene calls are TRBV19 and TRBJ2-1; a weak D match, TRBD2 (6 bases). V lost 6 bases and J lost 7, with 19 bases in between. CDR1 LNHDA and CDR2 SQIVND come from the germline V gene (reference sequence). This CDR3 is 15 amino acids long. The CDR3 bases that were read are TGTGCCAGTAGCCCGACTAGTTACATGGGTAATGAG. Translating it yields CASSPTSYMGNE. The whole CDR3 sequence reads CASSPTSYMGNEQFF.

On this clone itself: Read coverage stops 3 residues before the CDR3 terminus; the germline J gene supplies the remainder. This sequence joins TRBV14 and TRBJ2-3; a possible D gene is TRBD1 (5 bases). V lost 1 base, J lost 7 bases, and 15 bases lay in between. The germline gives CDR1 SGHDN, CDR2 FVKESK. The CDR3 loop spans 15 amino acids. Incomplete CDR3 DNA: TGTGCCAGCAGCCAAGTGGGGCGTTTGTCGAATACG. Its protein product is CASSQVGRLSNT. The whole CDR3 sequence is CASSQVGRLSNTQYF. The full variable domain, its missing parts supplied by reference TRBV14 and TRBJ2-3, is EAGVTQFPSHSVIEKGQTVTLRCDPISGHDNLYWYRRVMGKEIKFLLHFVKESKQDESGMPNNRFLAERTGGTYSTLKVQPAELEDSGVYFCASSQVGRLSNTQYFGPGTRLTVL.

Regarding this clone: The CDR3 end is not reached by the read, which stops 3 residues before it; the germline J gene fills it in. The rearrangement links TRBV30 to TRBJ2-4, with a weak D call TRBD2 (6 bases). The CDR3 is 16 amino acids. V was clipped by 0 bases and J by 4 bases, with 16 bases between them. Germline CDR1 and CDR2: GTSNPN and SVGIG (reference sequence). The covered CDR3 bases are TGTGCCTGGAGTGTTTGGGGACTTTCATTGAAAAACATT. The encoded protein is CAWSVWGLSLKNI. The full CDR3 protein is CAWSVWGLSLKNIQYF.

Concerning this clone itself: The read finishes 3 residues shy of the CDR3 end, and the germline J gene is used to complete it. This sequence joins TRBV4-2 and TRBJ2-3; 9 nucleotides line up with TRBD2. Trimming at V came to 0 bases and at J to 5 bases, leaving 9 bases not matched to a gene. CDR1 is LGHNA, CDR2 YNFKEQ, per germline. This CDR3 region has 17 residues. The covered CDR3 bases are TGTGCCAGCAGCCAAGATTTAATAGCGGGAGTGGTAGATACG. Its translation is CASSQDLIAGVVDT. The full-length CDR3 reads as CASSQDLIAGVVDTQYF.

Notes on this clone: The sequenced fragment ends 3 residues before the CDR3 boundary, so the rest is inferred from the germline J gene. The chain has TRBV7-9 and TRBJ2-4, with a weak D call TRBD1 (6 bases). V lost 5 bases, J lost 8 bases, and 13 bases lay in between. The germline V gene has CDR1 SEHNR and CDR2 FQNEAQ (reference sequence). The CDR3 spans 13 residues. Incomplete CDR3 DNA: TGTGCCAGCAGCGCCTGGGACAACGACATT. Protein sequence: CASSAWDNDI. In full, the CDR3 reads CASSAWDNDIQYF.

On this clone: The CDR3 end lies 3 residues beyond the end of the read and is filled in from the germline J gene. The chain combines TRBV2 with TRBJ2-7, with 10 bases identical to TRBD2. This CDR3 has 18 amino acids. Trimming took 1 base from V and 4 from J; bases not matched to a gene: 13. Germline CDR1 is SNHLY and CDR2 is FYNNEI. The sequenced part of the CDR3 DNA is TGTGCCAGCAGTGAAGGCCCTGGGATCCCTAGCGGGAGTTACGAG. It is translated as CASSEGPGIPSGSYE. In full, the CDR3 reads CASSEGPGIPSGSYEQYF. The full variable domain, in which reference TRBV2 and TRBJ2-7 provide the parts outside the CDR3, is EPEVTQTPSHQVTQMGQEVILRCVPISNHLYFYWYRQILGQKVEFLVSFYNNEISEKSEIFDDQFSVERPDGSNFTLKIRSTKLEDSAMYFCASSEGPGIPSGSYEQYFGPGTRLTVT.

As concerns this clone: The read falls 3 residues short of the CDR3 end, and the missing part is taken from the germline J gene. V gene TRBV27 combines with J gene TRBJ2-7; D ambiguous. V was clipped by 5 bases and J by 5 bases, with 10 bases between them. CDR1 is MNHEY, CDR2 SMNVEV, per germline (reference sequence). The CDR3 contains 12 residues. Incomplete CDR3 DNA: TGTGCCAGCAGTCACTCCCCCGACGAG. Protein sequence: CASSHSPDE. The CDR3, in full, reads CASSHSPDEQYF.

To note about this clone: The read falls 3 residues short of the CDR3 end, and the missing part is taken from the germline J gene. The V and J genes are TRBV18 and TRBJ2-1, with a tentative D call TRBD2 (6 bases). Germline V gene lookup returns CDR1 KGHSH and CDR2 LQKENI. The CDR3 has 15 amino acids. Between the trimmed V and J ends, which lost 2 bases and 8 bases, there was a span of 16 bases. The sequenced part of the CDR3 DNA is TGTGCCAGCTCACCATGGCAGGGAGGTGAGGATGAG. Translating it yields CASSPWQGGEDE. The entire CDR3 sequence reads CASSPWQGGEDEQFF.

Concerning this clone itself: The CDR3 goes on 3 residues after the read ends, and that part is filled in from the germline J gene. The chain joins TRBV5-4 to TRBJ2-7, with TRBD2 identical over 11 bases. The germline V gene encodes CDR1 SGHNT and CDR2 YYREEE (reference sequence). Unmatched junction bases numbered 3, after V lost 2 bases and J lost 2 bases. The CDR3 runs 15 residues. CDR3 protein: CASSFTTSGTYEQYF. CDR3 bases read: TGTGCCAGCAGCTTCACGACTAGCGGGACCTACGAG.

In regard to this clone: The read gets to within 3 residues of the CDR3 end, and the germline J gene fills in the rest. The chain employs TRBV5-1 and TRBJ2-1; 9 nucleotides agree with TRBD2. Unmatched junction bases numbered 14, after V lost 1 base and J lost 3 bases. Germline V CDR1 and CDR2: SGHRS, YFSETQ. This CDR3 spans 19 amino acids. The sequenced part of the CDR3 DNA is TGCGCCAGCAGCTTGTCTCTAGCGGGGTTAGAGTCGGGCTACAATGAG. Encoded protein: CASSLSLAGLESGYNE. The whole CDR3 region reads CASSLSLAGLESGYNEQFF.

Remarks on this clone: The read ends 3 residues shy of where the CDR3 ends; the end is completed using the germline J gene. This chain uses TRBV19 with TRBJ1-2, with D possibly being TRBD1 (5 bases). Between the trimmed V and J ends, which lost 3 bases and 5 bases, there was a span of 19 bases. Germline-derived CDR1 and CDR2 are LNHDA and SQIVND (reference sequence). The CDR3 runs 16 residues. The sequenced CDR3 bases are TGTGCCAGTAGTATCGCCCCTACAGGAGTCGGGTATGGC. Protein sequence: CASSIAPTGVGYG. In full, the CDR3 is CASSIAPTGVGYGYTF.

Worth noting for this clone: Read sequence stops 3 residues before the CDR3 end, and the germline J gene provides the missing end. The genes are TRBV11-2 and TRBJ2-3; TRBD1 matches 7 bases. Germline loops: CDR1 SGHAT, CDR2 FQNNGV. Germline trimming cut 4 bases from V and 6 bases from J; bases unmatched to any gene: 10. This CDR3 contains 15 residues. The CDR3 sequence is CASSSSTGLGDTQYF. The sequenced CDR3 bases are TGTGCCAGCAGCTCGTCGACAGGGCTGGGGGATACG.

On this clone itself: A junction boundary mismatches the germline segment, possibly from a read error. With the read ending 3 residues before the CDR3 end, the germline J gene is used to fill in that end. The chain joins TRBV7-7 to TRBJ2-5; TRBD2 is a possible D gene (5 bases). The germline V gene encodes CDR1 SSHAT and CDR2 FNYEAQ (reference sequence). CDR3 length equals 15 residues. The DNA read from the CDR3 is TGTGCTAGCAGCTCGGAGTTGTCGAGGGAAGAGACC. Its protein product is CASSSELSREET. In full, the CDR3 is CASSSELSREETQYF.

The CDR3 DNA, read in part, is TGTGCCACAACTAGCGGCTATTACAATGAG. Amino acids: CATTSGYYNE. The whole CDR3 region reads CATTSGYYNEQFF. The rearrangement links TRBV19 to TRBJ2-1; the match to TRBD2 covers 8 bases. Read sequence stops 3 residues before the CDR3 end, and the germline J gene provides the missing end. The V and J ends lost 10 bases and 4 bases, in that order; junction bases with no gene match: 6. From germline, CDR1 is LNHDA and CDR2 SQIVND (reference sequence). The CDR3 contains 13 residues.

As to this clone: The read ends 3 residues before the CDR3 terminus; that terminus is restored from the germline J gene. The chain is built from TRBV5-4 and TRBJ2-3; 14 bases agree with TRBD2. The CDR3 is 16 residues long. Looked up from germline, CDR1 is SGHNT and CDR2 is YYREEE (reference sequence). V shed 2 bases and J 6 bases; nucleotides not matched to a gene: 5. CDR3 residues: CASSLGTSGSKDTQYF. The part of the CDR3 DNA that was read is TGTGCCAGCAGCTTAGGGACTAGCGGGAGCAAGGATACG.

Note on this clone: The read ends 3 residues before the CDR3 terminus; that terminus is restored from the germline J gene. This chain links TRBV29-1 with TRBJ1-4; a possible D gene is TRBD1 (6 bases). The V and J ends lost 7 bases and 0 bases respectively, with 9 bases between them. In germline, CDR1 is SQVTM, CDR2 ANQGSEA. The CDR3 spans 13 residues. The CDR3 DNA, read in part, is TGCAGCGATGGACAGTCAACTAATGAAAAA. It specifies CSDGQSTNEK. The whole CDR3 protein reads CSDGQSTNEKLFF.

A note on this clone: The CDR3 goes on 3 residues after the read ends, and that part is filled in from the germline J gene. V and J are TRBV7-9 and TRBJ2-1, with 11 bases identical to TRBD2. This CDR3 comprises 14 residues. The V segment lost 2 bases and the J segment 6 bases; nucleotides outside the gene matches: 0. Germline V gene data show CDR1 as SEHNR and CDR2 as FQNEAQ (reference sequence). The CDR3 reads CASSLLAGGNEQFF. The sequenced part of the CDR3 DNA is TGTGCCAGCAGCTTACTAGCGGGAGGCAATGAG.